The clone carrying this TCR beta chain was seen a few times. As yet, its antigen is unknown. Germline CDR1 reads SNHLY; CDR2 reads FYNNEI. This CDR3 has 15 residues. V trimming: 0 bases; J trimming: 6 bases; junction bases outside the gene matches: 5. Two oligonucleotides, mixed equimolar, formed the beta constant-region primer covering TRBC1 and TRBC2. Four rounds of PCR amplified the ligated cDNA using nested alpha and beta constant-region primers plus SP2. TCRdb re-derived calls from the UMI-ligation and nested PCR reads in MiXCR, one entry per CDR3 protein. The table lists 120,000 to 150,000 distinct CDR3 sequences, approximately 15% of them singletons. The sample is drawn from a study of naive and memory T cell subsets. Findings and caveats of the study: Over 90% of naive TCR sequences appeared only once after error correction, unlike memory subsets.

This sequence originates from a human donor in good health. Sample: naive CD4+ T cells from blood. The chain has TRBV2 and TRBJ2-7, with 10 bases lining up with TRBD2. Here the CDR3 reads CASSEAGAGGGEQYF. CDR3 coding DNA: TGTGCCAGCAGTGAAGCGGGAGCGGGAGGGGGCGAGCAGTACTTC.